This passage covers 24 T cell receptor beta chains from one sample sequenced in a study of patients and donors after allogeneic stem cell transplantation. TCRdb called the RT-PCR reads again in MiXCR, with one record for every CDR3 protein. The sample consists of roughly 880,000 distinct CDR3 sequences, over 15% of them appearing once. The sample consisted of blood, either unsorted or a sorted T cell fraction (not recorded which). The receptor set was obtained from a human donor who was either an allogeneic HSCT recipient or a stem cell or donor lymphocyte infusion donor (not recorded which). It is not recorded whose cells these are; they may come from a transplant donor.

This clonotype was recorded a few times. This sequence joins TRBV30 and TRBJ2-3; weak D call: TRBD2 (5 bases). The CDR3 consists of 12 residues. From germline, CDR1 is GTSNPN and CDR2 SVGIG (reference sequence). The V gene lost 1 base and the J gene lost 13 bases, with 15 bases spanning the gap. CDR3 nucleotide sequence: TGTGCCTGGAGTGCACCGGGATCCCGGGAGTATTTT. This translates into CAWSAPGSREYF.

This clonotype was observed at least ten times. The rearrangement links TRBV29-1 to TRBJ1-2; D is perhaps TRBD1 (5 bases). The CDR3 spans 12 residues. V gave up 6 bases and J gave up 3 bases, with 11 bases separating them. In germline, CDR1 is SQVTM, CDR2 ANQGSEA. CDR3 region: CSVRGRYYGYTF. CDR3 sequence (DNA): TGCAGCGTCCGGGGCCGGTACTATGGCTACACCTTC.

The CDR3 sequence is CASSLARRGGNTEAFF. CDR3 DNA sequence: TGTGCCAGCAGCTTAGCCCGGAGGGGGGGGAACACTGAAGCTTTCTTT. This rearrangement joins TRBV7-9 to TRBJ1-1; tentative D call: TRBD1 (6 bases). Between the trimmed V and J ends, which lost 0 bases and 1 base, there was a span of 12 bases. Germline V CDR1 and CDR2: SEHNR, FQNEAQ (reference sequence). CDR3 length: 16 residues.

The rearrangement uses TRBV11-3 and TRBJ2-7; D gene ambiguous. This CDR3 has 15 residues. Germline V gene sequence: CDR1 SGHNT, CDR2 YENEEA. Trimming stripped 4 bases from V and 6 bases from J, with 19 bases between. In DNA, the CDR3 is TGTGCCAGCAGCTCAAAGACTTTGTCCTTTCGCGAGCAGTACTTC. This sequence encodes CASSSKTLSFREQYF.

The chain is built from TRBV19 and TRBJ2-2; the match to TRBD1 covers 7 bases. Germline CDR1 and CDR2: LNHDA and SQIVND (reference sequence). J gave up 4 bases and V 4 bases, and 6 bases lay outside the gene matches. The CDR3 totals 15 residues. CDR3 DNA sequence: TGTGCCAGTAGTACGACAGGGTTGGCCACCGGGGAGCTGTTTTTT. It translates to CASSTTGLATGELFF. Based on the CDR3 plus reference TRBV19 and TRBJ2-2, the full variable domain is DGGITQSPKYLFRKEGQNVTLSCEQNLNHDAMYWYRQDPGQGLRLIYYSQIVNDFQKGDIAEGYSVSREKKESFPLTVTSAQKNPTAFYLCASSTTGLATGELFFGEGSRLTVL.

This clonotype has only a few counts. The V gene is TRBV5-1, the J gene TRBJ1-4; TRBD1 agrees at 9 bases. V dropped 5 bases and J dropped 7; count of bases not matched to a gene: 6. CDR1 is SGHRS, CDR2 YFSETQ, per germline. The CDR3 has 14 residues. CDR3 DNA: TGCGCCAGCAGATCCGGGACAGGGCGTGAAAAACTGTTTTTT. This translates into CASRSGTGREKLFF. The full variable domain, its missing parts supplied by reference TRBV5-1 and TRBJ1-4, is KAGVTQTPRYLIKTRGQQVTLSCSPISGHRSVSWYQQTPGQGLQFLFEYFSETQRNKGNFPGRFSGRQFSNSRSEMNVSTLELGDSALYLCASRSGTGREKLFFGSGTQLSVL.

Ten or more counts support this clonotype. This CDR3 reads CSVEDKAGGGDTQYF. CDR3 bases: TGCAGCGTTGAGGATAAGGCGGGAGGGGGAGATACGCAGTATTTT. This chain links TRBV29-1 with TRBJ2-3, with 9 bases lining up with TRBD2. Germline V gene lookup returns CDR1 SQVTM and CDR2 ANQGSEA. Unmatched junction bases numbered 9, after V lost 3 bases and J lost 5 bases. The CDR3 is 15 residues long.

The V call is TRBV7-6, the J call TRBJ1-2; D ambiguous. The germline V gene encodes CDR1 SGHVS and CDR2 FNYEAQ. Trimming stripped 5 bases from V and 4 bases from J, with 17 bases between. The CDR3 loop spans 15 amino acids. CDR3 nucleotides: TGTGCCAGCAGCCCCCTACTCGTGGAATCCTATGGCTACACCTTC. Translating gives CASSPLLVESYGYTF.

The V gene is TRBV5-5, the J gene TRBJ1-2; no firm D call. Germline V gene sequence: CDR1 SGHKS, CDR2 YYEKEE (reference sequence). V lost 0 bases to trimming and J lost 6 bases, with 15 bases between them. The CDR3 spans 15 residues. For the CDR3, the DNA is TGTGCCAGCAGCTTGGACTTGAGGAGAGGGAATGGCTACACCTTC. This gives the protein CASSLDLRRGNGYTF.

This clonotype was recorded many times. The chain has TRBV5-1 and TRBJ1-1; 10 nucleotides match TRBD1. V was clipped by 0 bases and J by 1 base; unmatched bases: 9. The germline gives CDR1 SGHRS, CDR2 YFSETQ. The CDR3 extends over 18 amino acids. The CDR3 DNA follows: TGCGCCAGCAGCTTGGCGACAGGGGGCAAGAGGGCGAACACTGAAGCTTTCTTT. Translating gives CASSLATGGKRANTEAFF.

This clonotype was seen more than once but under ten times. The V call is TRBV2, the J call TRBJ2-7; D is unclear. The germline V gene encodes CDR1 SNHLY and CDR2 FYNNEI. Trimming shortened V by 6 bases and J by 1 base, and 16 bases separated the two germline ends. This CDR3 has 15 amino acids. This CDR3 is CASRSVGRVSYEQYF. DNA for the CDR3: TGTGCCAGCAGATCCGTCGGCCGCGTATCCTACGAGCAGTACTTC.

This clonotype came up a few times. The chain is built from TRBV29-1 and TRBJ2-7; unclear D gene. The length of the CDR3 is 12 residues. CDR1 is SQVTM, CDR2 ANQGSEA, per germline. Trimming left V 3 bases short and J 0 bases short, with 6 bases between. The CDR3 DNA is TGCAGCGTTGAGGCGAACTCCTACGAGCAGTACTTC. Amino acids: CSVEANSYEQYF.

The chain couples TRBV2 to TRBJ2-1; 9 nucleotides align to TRBD2. The CDR3 covers 13 residues. The trim removed 2 bases at V and 7 bases at J, leaving 0 bases unmatched. Looked up from germline, CDR1 is SNHLY and CDR2 is FYNNEI. The CDR3: CASSELAGNEQFF. The CDR3 DNA reads TGTGCCAGCAGTGAACTAGCGGGAAATGAGCAGTTCTTC.

The chain couples TRBV11-2 to TRBJ2-3; D not resolved. CDR1 SGHAT and CDR2 FQNNGV come from the germline V gene. With 7 bases removed from V and 1 base from J, the gap between germline ends came to 24 bases. The CDR3 consists of 18 residues. For the CDR3, the DNA is TGTGCCAGCACCCTGAGAGGTCCCGAAACGTTGGGCACAGATACGCAGTATTTT. Translating gives CASTLRGPETLGTDTQYF.

Only one count was recorded for this clonotype. The gene calls are TRBV6-2 or TRBV6-3 and TRBJ2-5; D is unresolved. Germline CDR1 and CDR2: MNHEY and SVGEGT. V was cut by 7 bases and J by 3 bases, with 12 bases left in between. CDR3 length equals 13 residues. The CDR3 bases are TGTGCCAGCACACCCGGACCTAAAGAGACCCAGTACTTC. Translation gives CASTPGPKETQYF.

On this clonotype: An end of the junction does not agree with germline; a read error may underlie this. The chain couples TRBV5-1 to TRBJ2-2; no firm D call. The germline V gene has CDR1 SGHRS and CDR2 YFSETQ. The CDR3 consists of 14 residues. CDR3 DNA sequence: TGCGCCAGCACCTTGGGTCGGAACACCGGGGAGCTGTTTTTT. Amino acids: CASTLGRNTGELFF. The entire variable domain, with the rest obtained from reference TRBV5-1 and TRBJ2-2, is as follows: KAGVTQTPRYLIKTRGQQVTLSCSPISGHRSVSWYQQTPGQGLQFLFEYFSETQRNKGNFPGRFSGRQFSNSRSEMNVSTLELGDSALYLCASTLGRNTGELFFGEGSRLTVL.

This clonotype has just a few counts. The chain combines TRBV6-1 with TRBJ1-5, with TRBD1 identical over 12 bases. The CDR3 loop spans 16 amino acids. The V gene end was trimmed by 7 bases and the J gene end by 6 bases; junction bases not matched to a gene: 10. CDR1 and CDR2 (germline): MNHNS, SASEGT. CDR3 DNA sequence: TGTGCCAGCAAAACCTCCGGGACAGGGGGCCCTCAGCCCCAGCATTTT. Its translation: CASKTSGTGGPQPQHF.

The chain combines TRBV21-1 with TRBJ2-7. TRBV21-1 is a recognized pseudogene. This CDR3 has 15 residues. CDR3 bases: TGTGCCAGCAGCAAAGAGTCAGCCGAGATCTACGAGCAGTACTTC. It encodes CASSKESAEIYEQYF.

About this clonotype: An end of the junction does not agree with germline; a read error may underlie this. The chain combines TRBV9 with TRBJ2-1; weak D call: TRBD1 (6 bases). The CDR3 contains 12 residues. Germline V gives CDR1 SGDLS, CDR2 YYNGEE. CDR3 residues: CASSVGPGERIF. The CDR3, as DNA: TGTGCCAGCAGCGTAGGTCCAGGGGAGAGAATCTTC.

This clonotype was counted a single time. The V and J genes are TRBV4-2 and TRBJ2-7; D might be TRBD2 (5 bases). Germline CDR1 reads LGHNA; CDR2 reads YNFKEQ. Trimming stripped 1 base from V and 2 bases from J, with 12 bases between. The CDR3 extends over 15 amino acids. The CDR3 sequence is CASSQAPAEAYEQYF. The CDR3 coding sequence is TGTGCCAGCAGCCAAGCCCCAGCGGAGGCCTACGAGCAGTACTTC.

This clonotype was counted between two and nine times. The V gene is TRBV30, the J gene TRBJ2-7; unclear D gene. Trimming removed 1 base at V and 4 bases at J, with 8 bases between. The germline gives CDR1 GTSNPN, CDR2 SVGIG (reference sequence). This CDR3 is built from 12 residues. In nucleotides, the CDR3 is TGTGCCTGGAGTGCTCCCCTTTACGAGCAGTACTTC. Amino acid sequence: CAWSAPLYEQYF. The variable domain in full, with the rest retrieved from reference TRBV30 and TRBJ2-7, is SQTIHQWPATLVQPVGSPLSLECTVEGTSNPNLYWYRQAAGRGLQLLFYSVGIGQISSEVPQNLSASRPQDRQFILSSKKLLLSDSGFYLCAWSAPLYEQYFGPGTRLTVT.

This clonotype was observed a handful of times. The CDR3 DNA sequence: TGTGCCAGCAGCGGGACTAGCGGAGTGAACACCGGGGAGCTGTTTTTT. Protein: CASSGTSGVNTGELFF. The chain links TRBV9 to TRBJ2-2; TRBD2 matches at 10 bases. CDR1 SGDLS and CDR2 YYNGEE come from the germline V gene. This CDR3 has 16 residues. After removal of 3 bases from V and 1 base from J, the junction contained 3 bases not matched to a gene.

This clonotype was seen repeatedly, ten times or more. V is TRBV11-2 and J is TRBJ2-5; a weak D match, TRBD2 (6 bases). This CDR3 has 15 amino acids. The ends were cut back, 5 bases at V and 10 bases at J, with 23 bases in the middle. Germline CDR1 SGHAT, CDR2 FQNNGV. CDR3 coding DNA: TGTGCCAGCAGCCTCTCATACAAGACTATGGGAGGCCAGTACTTC. Its protein product is CASSLSYKTMGGQYF. Full variable domain (missing parts from reference TRBV11-2 and TRBJ2-5): EAGVAQSPRYKIIEKRQSVAFWCNPISGHATLYWYQQILGQGPKLLIQFQNNGVVDDSQLPKDRFSAERLKGVDSTLKIQPAKLEDSAVYLCASSLSYKTMGGQYFGPGTRLLVL.

This chain's CDR3 is CAISDPGPLSSSTDTQYF. The CDR3 DNA reads as TGTGCCATCAGTGACCCGGGACCACTAAGCTCTAGCACAGATACGCAGTATTTT. The rearrangement uses TRBV10-3 and TRBJ2-3, with D perhaps being TRBD1 or TRBD2 (5 bases each). CDR3 length: 18 residues. The V gene lost 3 bases and the J gene lost 0 bases, with 19 bases spanning the gap. The germline gives CDR1 ENHRY, CDR2 SYGVKD.